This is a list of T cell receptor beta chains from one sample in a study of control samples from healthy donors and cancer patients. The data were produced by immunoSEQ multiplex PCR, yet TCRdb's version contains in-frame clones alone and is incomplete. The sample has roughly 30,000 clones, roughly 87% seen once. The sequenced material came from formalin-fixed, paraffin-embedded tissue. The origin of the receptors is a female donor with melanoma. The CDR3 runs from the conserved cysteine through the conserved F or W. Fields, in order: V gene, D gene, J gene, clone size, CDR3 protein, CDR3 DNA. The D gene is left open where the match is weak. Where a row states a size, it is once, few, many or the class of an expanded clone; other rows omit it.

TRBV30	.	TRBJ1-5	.	CAWDIAGGNQPQHF	TGTGCCTGGGATATAGCGGGAGGCAATCAGCCCCAGCATTTT
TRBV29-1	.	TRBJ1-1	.	CSVGTGNPEAFF	TGCAGCGTTGGCACAGGGAATCCTGAAGCTTTCTTT
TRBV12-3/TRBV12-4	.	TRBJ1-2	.	CASSLGQGHGYTF	TGTGCCAGCAGTTTAGGGCAGGGTCATGGCTACACCTTC
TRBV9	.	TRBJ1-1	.	CASSVGGTATEAFF	TGTGCCAGCAGCGTAGGAGGGACGGCCACTGAAGCTTTCTTT
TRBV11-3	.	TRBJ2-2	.	CASSTPGSPAGELFF	TGTGCCAGCAGCACTCCGGGAAGCCCGGCCGGGGAGCTGTTTTTT
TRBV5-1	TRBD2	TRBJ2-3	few	CASQGLDILQTQYF	TGCGCCAGCCAGGGACTAGATATCCTTCAAACGCAGTATTTT
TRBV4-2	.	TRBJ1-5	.	CASSQGFSGNQPQHF	TGTGCCAGCAGCCAGGGGTTTAGCGGTAATCAGCCCCAGCATTTT
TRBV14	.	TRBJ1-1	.	CASSPDMRRGEAFF	TGTGCCAGCAGCCCGGACATGAGAAGGGGTGAAGCTTTCTTT
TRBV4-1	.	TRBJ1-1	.	CASRPDPGAAEAFF	TGCGCCAGCAGACCCGACCCGGGGGCCGCTGAAGCTTTCTTT
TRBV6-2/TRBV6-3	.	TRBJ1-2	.	CASSPHPLPGYGYTF	TGTGCCAGCAGTCCCCATCCCCTACCAGGCTATGGCTACACCTTC
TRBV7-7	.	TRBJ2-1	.	CASSLGQGHLYNEQFF	TGTGCTAGCAGCTTAGGCCAGGGACACCTCTACAATGAGCAGTTCTTC
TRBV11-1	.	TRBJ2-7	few	CASSLTHSYEQYF	TGTGCCAGCAGCCTTACTCACTCCTACGAGCAGTACTTC
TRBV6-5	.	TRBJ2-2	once	CASSYFMSRVGELFF	TGTGCCAGCAGTTACTTCATGTCGCGGGTCGGGGAGCTGTTTTTT
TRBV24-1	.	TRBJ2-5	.	CAPQRETQYF	TGTGCCCCGCAACGGGAGACCCAGTACTTC
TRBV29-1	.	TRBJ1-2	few	CSVGDNPLYGYTF	TGCAGCGTTGGGGACAACCCCCTCTATGGCTACACCTTC
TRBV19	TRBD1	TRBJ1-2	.	CASTTGQGNYGYTF	TGTGCCAGTACCACGGGACAGGGGAACTATGGCTACACCTTC
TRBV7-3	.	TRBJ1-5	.	CASSLDSNQPQHF	TGTGCCAGCAGCTTAGATAGCAATCAGCCCCAGCATTTT
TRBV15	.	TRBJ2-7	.	CATSRDKYEQYF	TGTGCCACCAGCAGAGACAAATACGAGCAGTACTTC
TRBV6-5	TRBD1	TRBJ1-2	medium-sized	CASSPTGGRGYGYTF	TGTGCCAGCAGTCCGACAGGGGGCCGGGGCTATGGCTACACCTTC
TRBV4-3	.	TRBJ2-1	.	CASSQDLRSSNEQFF	TGCGCCAGCAGCCAAGATCTGCGGAGCAGCAATGAGCAGTTCTTC
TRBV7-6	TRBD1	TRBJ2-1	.	CASSLGQGAYNEQFF	TGTGCCAGCAGCTTAGGACAGGGGGCCTACAATGAGCAGTTCTTC
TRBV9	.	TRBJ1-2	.	CASSVAAGDYVIGYTF	TGTGCCAGCAGCGTAGCAGCAGGGGATTATGTCATTGGCTACACCTTC
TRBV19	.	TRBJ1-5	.	CATQERISTRGNQPQHF	TGTGCCACCCAGGAAAGGATTTCAACTAGGGGCAATCAGCCCCAGCATTTT
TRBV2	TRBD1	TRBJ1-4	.	CASRDRTGQEKLFF	TGTGCCAGCCGGGACAGGACGGGCCAAGAAAAACTGTTTTTT
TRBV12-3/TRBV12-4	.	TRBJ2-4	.	CASSGSGPKIQYF	TGTGCCAGCAGCGGGTCAGGGCCCAAGATTCAGTACTTC
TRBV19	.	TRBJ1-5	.	CASSGLSQPQHF	TGTGCCAGCTCAGGGTTAAGTCAGCCCCAGCATTTT
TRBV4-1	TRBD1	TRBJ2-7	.	CASSQVQGAHEQYF	TGCGCCAGCAGCCAAGTACAGGGGGCCCACGAGCAGTACTTC
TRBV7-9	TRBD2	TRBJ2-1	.	CASSSPSGRPYNEQFF	TGTGCCAGCAGCTCCCCTAGCGGGAGACCCTACAATGAGCAGTTCTTC
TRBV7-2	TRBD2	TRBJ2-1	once	CASSNTASGRGYEQFF	TGTGCCAGCAGCAATACCGCTAGCGGGAGAGGCTATGAGCAGTTCTTC
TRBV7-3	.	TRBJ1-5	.	CASSLTSNQPQHF	TGTGCCAGCAGCTTAACGAGCAATCAGCCCCAGCATTTT
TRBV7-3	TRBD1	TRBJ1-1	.	CASSLSGGQLNTEAFF	TGTGCCAGCAGCTTATCGGGGGGACAGCTAAACACTGAAGCTTTCTTT
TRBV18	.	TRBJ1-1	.	CASSLRTAEAFF	TGTGCCAGCTCCCTTCGGACAGCAGAAGCTTTCTTT
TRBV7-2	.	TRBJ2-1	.	CASSSPGQYNEQFF	TGTGCCAGCAGCTCCCCGGGACAATACAATGAGCAGTTCTTC
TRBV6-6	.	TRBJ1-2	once	CASSYLGQIYGYTF	TGTGCCAGCAGTTATTTGGGGCAGATCTATGGCTACACCTTC
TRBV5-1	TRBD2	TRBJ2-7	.	CASRDSGNEQYF	TGCGCCAGCAGGGATAGCGGGAATGAGCAGTACTTC
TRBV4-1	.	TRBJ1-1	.	CASSQAETEENTEAFF	TGCGCCAGCAGCCAGGCGGAGACAGAGGAGAACACTGAAGCTTTCTTT
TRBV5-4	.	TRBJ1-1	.	CASRFWGNTEAFF	TGTGCCAGCAGGTTCTGGGGGAACACTGAAGCTTTCTTT
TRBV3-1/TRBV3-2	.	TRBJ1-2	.	CASRASQYYGYTF	TGTGCCAGCAGGGCCAGCCAATACTATGGCTACACCTTC
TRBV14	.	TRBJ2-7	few	CASSQVSFSPYEQYF	TGTGCCAGCAGCCAAGTTTCCTTCAGTCCCTACGAGCAGTACTTC
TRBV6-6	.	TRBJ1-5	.	CASSTDSYSNQPQHF	TGTGCCAGCAGTACGGACAGCTATAGCAATCAGCCCCAGCATTTT
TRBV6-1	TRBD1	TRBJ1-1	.	CASSDGKGQGATRTEAFF	TGTGCCAGCAGTGACGGAAAGGGACAGGGGGCGACGAGGACTGAAGCTTTCTTT
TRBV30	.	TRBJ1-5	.	CAWSRRGNQPQHF	TGTGCCTGGAGTCGGCGGGGCAATCAGCCCCAGCATTTT
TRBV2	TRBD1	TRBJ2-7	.	CASSRDSHEQYF	TGTGCCAGCAGCCGGGACAGCCACGAGCAGTACTTC
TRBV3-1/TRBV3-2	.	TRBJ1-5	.	CASSQSGGVLPQHF	TGTGCCAGCAGCCAGAGCGGGGGAGTATTGCCCCAGCATTTT
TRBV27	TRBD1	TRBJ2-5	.	CASTHIPGQEYF	TGTGCCAGCACCCACATTCCGGGACAGGAGTACTTC
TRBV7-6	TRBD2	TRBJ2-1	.	CASSLNLAASYNEQFF	TGTGCCAGCAGCTTAAACCTAGCGGCCTCCTACAATGAGCAGTTCTTC
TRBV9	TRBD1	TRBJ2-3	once	CASSGTGGTTDTQYF	TGTGCCAGCAGCGGGACAGGGGGAACCACAGATACGCAGTATTTT
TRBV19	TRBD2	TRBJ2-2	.	CASSIRISGARAAGELFF	TGTGCCAGTAGTATCCGGATTAGCGGGGCTCGGGCCGCCGGGGAGCTGTTTTTT
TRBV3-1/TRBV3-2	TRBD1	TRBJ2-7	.	CASSLTTGPIYEQYF	TGTGCCAGCAGCCTGACGACAGGGCCCATCTACGAGCAGTACTTC
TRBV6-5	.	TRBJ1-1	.	CASILQPGVNTEAFF	TGTGCCAGCATCCTTCAGCCGGGGGTGAACACTGAAGCTTTCTTT
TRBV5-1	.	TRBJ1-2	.	CASSLGGNYGYTF	TGCGCCAGCAGCTTGGGCGGGAACTATGGCTACACCTTC